These 4 T cell receptor beta chains share one sample of origin, sequenced in a study of T-cell reconstitution after alpha-beta-depleted transplantation in children (dated by TCRdb to the mid-2010s). The library was produced with PCR. Sequencing instrument: Illumina HiSeq 2500. TCR libraries were prepared with molecular barcoding, using unique molecular identifiers to normalize TCRbeta repertoire quantification. TCRdb trimmed the raw reads at Q25, called clones with MiXCR and kept productive beta chains. A single entry per CDR3 protein holds the most common genes and DNA from its merged rows. The sample table records nearly 400,000 distinct CDR3 sequences; just over 20% of these occur just once. The top ten clones comprise approximately 3.9% of the sample. Sequencing was performed on PBMCs from the stem cell graft donor, taken from the stem cell graft. The receptor set was obtained from a human donor who donated a stem cell graft to a child with acute myeloid leukemia.

This clonotype was counted a few times. Germline is not matched at one junction end, which may reflect a read error. The chain recombines TRBV6-1 with TRBJ2-1; the match to TRBD1 covers 8 bases. Germline CDR1 is MNHNS and CDR2 is SASEGT. CDR3 length: 16 residues. The CDR3 DNA is TGTGCCAGCAGTCAAGCCCAGGGGGCTCACTACAATGAGCAGTTCTTC. Translating gives CASSQAQGAHYNEQFF.

This clonotype was counted only a few times. The V gene is TRBV12-3 or TRBV12-4, the J gene TRBJ2-7, with D tentatively TRBD1 or TRBD2 (5 bases each). V was shortened by 7 bases and J by 4 bases, with 17 bases between the two germline ends. This CDR3 comprises 14 residues. The CDR3 sequence is CASTFTGGSYEQYF. The CDR3 DNA follows: TGTGCCAGCACTTTTACTGGGGGTTCATACGAGCAGTACTTC.

This clonotype was detected ten times or more. V and J are TRBV20-1 and TRBJ2-3, with D possibly being TRBD2 (5 bases). Trimming stripped 1 base from V and 1 base from J, with 9 bases between. Germline assignment: CDR1 DFQATT and CDR2 SNEGSKA (reference sequence). This CDR3 is built from 14 residues. CDR3 sequence (DNA): TGCAGTGCTAGAGGGACTGGCCGCACAGATACGCAGTATTTT. Amino acids: CSARGTGRTDTQYF.

A few counts support this clonotype. The gene calls are TRBV19 and TRBJ2-2; no definite D call. The CDR3 consists of 13 residues. Trimming took off 5 bases at V and 8 bases at J, with 12 bases between the two ends. Germline V CDR1 and CDR2: LNHDA, SQIVND (reference sequence). CDR3 bases: TGTGCCAGTAGTCTAGTGGGCGAGGGGGAGCTGTTTTTT. Translation gives CASSLVGEGELFF.